These T cell receptor beta chains were read from a single sample in a study of CD8+ T cells in alopecia areata. TCRdb's table, derived via immunoSEQ multiplex PCR, lists solely in-frame clones and lacks some. The profile shows about 120,000 clones, 55% to 65% of them singletons. What was sequenced was CD4+ T cells sorted from blood. The receptors were sampled from a human donor in good health. Each CDR3 is given with its conserved first and last residue. Each record gives: clone size, V gene, CDR3 length, D gene, J gene, CDR3 DNA, CDR3 protein. A D gene is named only where the DNA matches it firmly. Size is stated for part of the rows, as once, few or many counts, or as a class when the clone is expanded.

clone size: NA; V gene: TRBV12-5; CDR3 length: 12; D gene: NA; J gene: TRBJ2-1; CDR3 DNA: TGTGCTAGTGGTTTGGTAAAATCGGAGCAGTTCTTC; CDR3 protein: CASGLVKSEQFF
clone size: NA; V gene: TRBV14; CDR3 length: 13; D gene: NA; J gene: TRBJ2-7; CDR3 DNA: TGTGCCAGCAGCCAAAGTCTAGTTGCCGAGCAGTACTTC; CDR3 protein: CASSQSLVAEQYF
clone size: NA; V gene: TRBV18; CDR3 length: 16; D gene: NA; J gene: TRBJ1-1; CDR3 DNA: TGTGCCAGCTCACCACTTAGTGGGCAGGGCAACACTGAAGCTTTCTTT; CDR3 protein: CASSPLSGQGNTEAFF
clone size: few; V gene: TRBV11-3; CDR3 length: 14; D gene: NA; J gene: TRBJ2-1; CDR3 DNA: TGTGCCAGCAGCCAAAAGGGCGGGGACAATGAGCAGTTCTTC; CDR3 protein: CASSQKGGDNEQFF
clone size: NA; V gene: TRBV5-4; CDR3 length: 15; D gene: TRBD2; J gene: TRBJ2-1; CDR3 DNA: TGTGCCAGCAGGAAAAGCGGGGGACCGTACAATGAGCAGTTCTTC; CDR3 protein: CASRKSGGPYNEQFF
clone size: NA; V gene: TRBV29-1; CDR3 length: 14; D gene: TRBD1; J gene: TRBJ2-6; CDR3 DNA: TGCAGCACCTCAGGGGGCCCGGGGGCCAACGTCCTGACTTTC; CDR3 protein: CSTSGGPGANVLTF
clone size: NA; V gene: TRBV2; CDR3 length: 12; D gene: NA; J gene: TRBJ2-2; CDR3 DNA: TGTGCCAGCAGTGATTATCGAGGGGAGCTGTTTTTT; CDR3 protein: CASSDYRGELFF
clone size: NA; V gene: TRBV6-5; CDR3 length: 14; D gene: NA; J gene: TRBJ2-2; CDR3 DNA: TGTGCCAGCAGCCCCGGGAGAAACACCGGGGAGCTGTTTTTT; CDR3 protein: CASSPGRNTGELFF
clone size: NA; V gene: TRBV30; CDR3 length: 15; D gene: TRBD1; J gene: TRBJ2-4; CDR3 DNA: TGTGCCTGGAGTGTGGGACAGACGGCCAAAAACATTCAGTACTTC; CDR3 protein: CAWSVGQTAKNIQYF
clone size: NA; V gene: TRBV28; CDR3 length: 13; D gene: NA; J gene: TRBJ1-2; CDR3 DNA: TGTGCCAGCAGTTATCGGGGCTTCTATGGCTACACCTTC; CDR3 protein: CASSYRGFYGYTF
clone size: NA; V gene: TRBV29-1; CDR3 length: 11; D gene: NA; J gene: TRBJ1-4; CDR3 DNA: TGCAGCGTCCGGACAAATGAAAAACTGTTTTTT; CDR3 protein: CSVRTNEKLFF
clone size: once; V gene: TRBV29-1; CDR3 length: 13; D gene: NA; J gene: TRBJ2-7; CDR3 DNA: TGCAGCGTTGAAGGCCCCCCCGACTACGAGCAGTACTTC; CDR3 protein: CSVEGPPDYEQYF
clone size: NA; V gene: TRBV4-1; CDR3 length: 17; D gene: TRBD2; J gene: TRBJ2-2; CDR3 DNA: TGCGCCAGCAGCCCCGGGTTAGCGGGCCCAAGAACCGGGGAGCTGTTTTTT; CDR3 protein: CASSPGLAGPRTGELFF
clone size: NA; V gene: TRBV5-1; CDR3 length: 13; D gene: TRBD2; J gene: TRBJ2-3; CDR3 DNA: TGCGCCAGCAGCTTGGTTCCGGGAGGCACGCAGTATTTT; CDR3 protein: CASSLVPGGTQYF
clone size: few; V gene: TRBV7-8; CDR3 length: 13; D gene: NA; J gene: TRBJ2-3; CDR3 DNA: TGTGCCAGCAGCAGACAGGTCCCAGATACGCAGTATTTT; CDR3 protein: CASSRQVPDTQYF
clone size: few; V gene: TRBV5-1; CDR3 length: 15; D gene: NA; J gene: TRBJ2-6; CDR3 DNA: TGCGCCAGCAGCTCCAGGGATTCTGGGGCCAACGTCCTGACTTTC; CDR3 protein: CASSSRDSGANVLTF
clone size: NA; V gene: TRBV7-2; CDR3 length: 12; D gene: NA; J gene: TRBJ2-1; CDR3 DNA: TGTGCCAGCAGCAACAGCCGGTATGAGCAGTTCTTC; CDR3 protein: CASSNSRYEQFF
clone size: NA; V gene: TRBV5-1; CDR3 length: 12; D gene: NA; J gene: TRBJ1-1; CDR3 DNA: TGCGCCAGCAGCTTGCAGGGGTGGGTAGCTTTCTTT; CDR3 protein: CASSLQGWVAFF
clone size: NA; V gene: TRBV15; CDR3 length: 17; D gene: TRBD2; J gene: TRBJ2-5; CDR3 DNA: TGTGCCACCAGTCCGCTCAGAAGCGGGGGCCGTCCGCAGACCCAGTACTTC; CDR3 protein: CATSPLRSGGRPQTQYF
clone size: once; V gene: TRBV27; CDR3 length: 13; D gene: NA; J gene: TRBJ1-3; CDR3 DNA: TGTGCCAGCAGGGGGTGGTCTGGAAACACCATATATTTT; CDR3 protein: CASRGWSGNTIYF
clone size: NA; V gene: TRBV29-1; CDR3 length: 12; D gene: NA; J gene: TRBJ2-7; CDR3 DNA: TGCAGCGTTGGGGACCCGACCTACGAGCAGTACTTC; CDR3 protein: CSVGDPTYEQYF
clone size: NA; V gene: TRBV5-1; CDR3 length: 13; D gene: NA; J gene: TRBJ1-2; CDR3 DNA: TGCGCCAGCAGCTTGGAGGGAGAAGCTGACTACACCTTC; CDR3 protein: CASSLEGEADYTF
clone size: few; V gene: TRBV7-8; CDR3 length: 15; D gene: NA; J gene: TRBJ2-7; CDR3 DNA: TGTGCCAGCAGCTTGGGGGCAGCGGGGACCTACGAGCAGTACTTC; CDR3 protein: CASSLGAAGTYEQYF
clone size: NA; V gene: TRBV5-6; CDR3 length: 15; D gene: TRBD2; J gene: TRBJ2-5; CDR3 DNA: TGTGCCAGCAGCTTGTTTACTAGCGGGGAAGAGACCCAGTACTTC; CDR3 protein: CASSLFTSGEETQYF
clone size: few; V gene: TRBV4-1; CDR3 length: 17; D gene: NA; J gene: TRBJ2-3; CDR3 DNA: TGCGCCAGCAGCCTGTCCGGGTTACGGGATGTAGCAGATACGCAGTATTTT; CDR3 protein: CASSLSGLRDVADTQYF
clone size: few; V gene: TRBV7-2; CDR3 length: 13; D gene: NA; J gene: TRBJ2-2; CDR3 DNA: TGTGCCAGCAGGCCGAGGAGAGGGGGGGAGCTGTTTTTT; CDR3 protein: CASRPRRGGELFF
clone size: NA; V gene: TRBV30; CDR3 length: 13; D gene: TRBD1; J gene: TRBJ2-7; CDR3 DNA: TGTGCCTGCACCGGGACAGGGGACCACGAGCAGTACTTC; CDR3 protein: CACTGTGDHEQYF
clone size: NA; V gene: TRBV7-9; CDR3 length: 14; D gene: NA; J gene: TRBJ1-6; CDR3 DNA: TGTGCCAGCAGCTTAGTTTCCTATAATTCACCCCTCCACTTT; CDR3 protein: CASSLVSYNSPLHF
clone size: NA; V gene: TRBV19; CDR3 length: 14; D gene: TRBD1; J gene: TRBJ2-7; CDR3 DNA: TGTGCCAGTAGCGACCCGGGACAGACCTACGAGCAGTACTTC; CDR3 protein: CASSDPGQTYEQYF
clone size: NA; V gene: TRBV27; CDR3 length: 12; D gene: NA; J gene: TRBJ2-7; CDR3 DNA: TGTGCCAGCAGCCGATTAGTGGGCGAGCAGTACTTC; CDR3 protein: CASSRLVGEQYF
clone size: few; V gene: TRBV29-1; CDR3 length: 12; D gene: NA; J gene: TRBJ2-5; CDR3 DNA: TGCAGCGTTGAGGCCACTCAAGAGACCCAGTACTTC; CDR3 protein: CSVEATQETQYF
clone size: few; V gene: TRBV6-5; CDR3 length: 11; D gene: NA; J gene: TRBJ1-1; CDR3 DNA: TGTGCCACCCACAGGTACACTGAAGCTTTCTTT; CDR3 protein: CATHRYTEAFF
clone size: NA; V gene: TRBV5-4; CDR3 length: 13; D gene: TRBD1; J gene: TRBJ2-3; CDR3 DNA: TGTGCCAGCAACAGGGGACACACAGATACGCAGTATTTT; CDR3 protein: CASNRGHTDTQYF
clone size: few; V gene: TRBV4-1; CDR3 length: 14; D gene: TRBD1; J gene: TRBJ2-5; CDR3 DNA: TGCGCCAGCAGCCAATACAGGGGCGGGGAGACCCAGTACTTC; CDR3 protein: CASSQYRGGETQYF
clone size: NA; V gene: TRBV15; CDR3 length: 15; D gene: NA; J gene: TRBJ2-1; CDR3 DNA: TGTGCCACCAGCAGTGGCGGAGGCTCCTACAATGAGCAGTTCTTC; CDR3 protein: CATSSGGGSYNEQFF
clone size: NA; V gene: TRBV2; CDR3 length: 12; D gene: NA; J gene: TRBJ1-1; CDR3 DNA: TGTGCCAGCAGCGCCCAGAACACTGAAGCTTTCTTT; CDR3 protein: CASSAQNTEAFF
clone size: NA; V gene: TRBV18; CDR3 length: 12; D gene: NA; J gene: TRBJ2-1; CDR3 DNA: TGTGCCAGCTCCAGAGCGACCAATGAGCAGTTCTTC; CDR3 protein: CASSRATNEQFF
clone size: NA; V gene: TRBV6-1; CDR3 length: 17; D gene: NA; J gene: TRBJ2-3; CDR3 DNA: TGTGCCAGCAGTGAAGCGTTCTCCCCGGATAGCACAGATACGCAGTATTTT; CDR3 protein: CASSEAFSPDSTDTQYF
clone size: NA; V gene: TRBV7-2; CDR3 length: 16; D gene: NA; J gene: TRBJ2-5; CDR3 DNA: TGTGCCAGCAGCTTAGAAGGGGACTTCTGGGGAGAGACCCAGTACTTC; CDR3 protein: CASSLEGDFWGETQYF
clone size: NA; V gene: TRBV5-1; CDR3 length: 13; D gene: NA; J gene: TRBJ1-1; CDR3 DNA: TGCGCCAGCGGCCCGGAAATGAACACTGAAGCTTTCTTT; CDR3 protein: CASGPEMNTEAFF